The T cell receptor (beta chain) described here comes from a study of blood T cells in healthy people across ages. V dropped 2 bases and J dropped 2 bases, with 15 bases sitting between them. This CDR3 is 16 amino acids long. Germline CDR1 and CDR2: MNHEY and SVGEGT. PCR was performed a second time for 7 to 11 cycles using a sample-barcoded 5' primer and a J-beta primer mix. Each CDR3 protein is one row after TCRdb ran MiXCR on the 5' RACE reads. Seen here are under 1 million distinct CDR3 sequences, 40% to 50% observed once, and the top ten hold roughly 19%. Sequenced input: blood. This receptor was identified in a man in his sixties in good health. This chain links TRBV6-2 or TRBV6-3 with TRBJ2-5, with D possibly TRBD2 on 6 matching bases. CDR3 sequence: CASSYVSGLKQETQYF. The CDR3 DNA sequence: TGTGCCAGCAGTTACGTATCGGGACTCAAGCAAGAGACCCAGTACTTC.